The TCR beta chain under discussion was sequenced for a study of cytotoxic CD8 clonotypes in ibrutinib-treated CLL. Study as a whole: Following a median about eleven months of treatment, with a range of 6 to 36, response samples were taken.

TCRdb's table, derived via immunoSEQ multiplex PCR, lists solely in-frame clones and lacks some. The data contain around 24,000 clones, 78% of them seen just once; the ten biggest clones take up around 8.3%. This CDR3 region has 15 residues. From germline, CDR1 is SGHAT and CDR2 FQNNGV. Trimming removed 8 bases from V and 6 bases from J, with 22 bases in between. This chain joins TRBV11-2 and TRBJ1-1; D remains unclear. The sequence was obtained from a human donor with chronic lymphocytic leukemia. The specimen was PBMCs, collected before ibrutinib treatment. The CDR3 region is CASPGREGNPAEAFF. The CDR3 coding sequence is TGTGCCAGCCCCGGCCGGGAGGGTAACCCAGCTGAAGCTTTCTTT.